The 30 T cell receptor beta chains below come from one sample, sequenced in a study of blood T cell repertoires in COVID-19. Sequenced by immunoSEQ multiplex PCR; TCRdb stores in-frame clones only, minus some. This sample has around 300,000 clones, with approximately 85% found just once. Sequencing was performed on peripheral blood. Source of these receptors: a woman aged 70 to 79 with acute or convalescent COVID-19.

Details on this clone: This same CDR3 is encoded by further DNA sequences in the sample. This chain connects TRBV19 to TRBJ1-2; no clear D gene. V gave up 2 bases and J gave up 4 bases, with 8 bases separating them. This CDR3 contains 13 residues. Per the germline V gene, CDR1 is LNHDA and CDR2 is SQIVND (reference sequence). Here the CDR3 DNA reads TGTGCCAGTAGTATACGCGGGAGCTATGGCTACACCTTC. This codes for CASSIRGSYGYTF.

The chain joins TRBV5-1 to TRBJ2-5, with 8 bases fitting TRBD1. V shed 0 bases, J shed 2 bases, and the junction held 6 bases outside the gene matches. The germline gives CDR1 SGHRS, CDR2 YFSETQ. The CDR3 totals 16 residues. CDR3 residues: CASSLGQGRQQETQYF. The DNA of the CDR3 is TGCGCCAGCAGCTTGGGACAGGGGCGGCAGCAAGAGACCCAGTACTTC.

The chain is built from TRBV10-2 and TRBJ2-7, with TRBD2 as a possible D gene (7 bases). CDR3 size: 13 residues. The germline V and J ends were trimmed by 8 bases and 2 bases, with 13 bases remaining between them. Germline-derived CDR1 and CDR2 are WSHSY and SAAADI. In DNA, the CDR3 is TGCGCCAGCTCGGGGGAGGGGGCCTACGAGCAGTACTTC. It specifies CASSGEGAYEQYF.

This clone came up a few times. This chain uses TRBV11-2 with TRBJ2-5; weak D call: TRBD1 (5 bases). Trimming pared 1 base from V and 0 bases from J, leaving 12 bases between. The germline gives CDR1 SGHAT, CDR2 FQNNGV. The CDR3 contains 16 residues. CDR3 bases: TGTGCCAGCAGCTTAGGGCAGGGATCCTACCAAGAGACCCAGTACTTC. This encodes CASSLGQGSYQETQYF.

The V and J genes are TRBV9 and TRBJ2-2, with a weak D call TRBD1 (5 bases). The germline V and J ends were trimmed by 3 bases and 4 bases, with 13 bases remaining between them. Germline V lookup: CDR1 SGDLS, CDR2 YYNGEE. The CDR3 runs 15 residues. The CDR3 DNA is TGTGCCAGCAGCGCCTATCAGGGATCCACCGGGGAGCTGTTTTTT. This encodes CASSAYQGSTGELFF.

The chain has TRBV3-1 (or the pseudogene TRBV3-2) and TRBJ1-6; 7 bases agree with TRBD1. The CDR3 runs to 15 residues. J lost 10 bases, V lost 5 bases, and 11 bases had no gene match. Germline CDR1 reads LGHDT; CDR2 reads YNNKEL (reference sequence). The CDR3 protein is CASSSSPDRDSPLHF. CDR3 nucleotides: TGTGCCAGCAGCTCATCACCCGACAGGGACTCACCCCTCCACTTT.

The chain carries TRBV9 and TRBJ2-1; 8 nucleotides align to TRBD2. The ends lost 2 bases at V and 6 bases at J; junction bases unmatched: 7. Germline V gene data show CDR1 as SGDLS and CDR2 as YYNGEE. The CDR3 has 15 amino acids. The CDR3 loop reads CASSVESGGINEQFF. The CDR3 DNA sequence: TGTGCCAGCAGCGTTGAAAGCGGGGGAATCAATGAGCAGTTCTTC.

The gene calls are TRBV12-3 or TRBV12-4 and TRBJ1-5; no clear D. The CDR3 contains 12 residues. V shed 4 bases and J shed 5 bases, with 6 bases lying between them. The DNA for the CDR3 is TGTGCCAGCAGTTCTGACTATCAGCCCCAGCATTTT. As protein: CASSSDYQPQHF.

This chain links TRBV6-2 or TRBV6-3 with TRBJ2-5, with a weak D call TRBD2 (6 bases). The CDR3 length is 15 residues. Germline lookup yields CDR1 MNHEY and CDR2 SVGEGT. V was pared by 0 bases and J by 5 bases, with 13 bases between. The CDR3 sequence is CASSYSGTLAETQYF. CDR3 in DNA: TGTGCCAGCAGTTACTCGGGGACTTTAGCGGAGACCCAGTACTTC.

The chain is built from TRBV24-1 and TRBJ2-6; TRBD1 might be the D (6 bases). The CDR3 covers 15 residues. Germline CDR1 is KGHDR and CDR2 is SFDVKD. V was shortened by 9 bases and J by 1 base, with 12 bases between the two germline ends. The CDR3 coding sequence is TGTGCCACCGGGACACGGGAATCTGGGGCCAACGTCCTGACTTTC. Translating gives CATGTRESGANVLTF.

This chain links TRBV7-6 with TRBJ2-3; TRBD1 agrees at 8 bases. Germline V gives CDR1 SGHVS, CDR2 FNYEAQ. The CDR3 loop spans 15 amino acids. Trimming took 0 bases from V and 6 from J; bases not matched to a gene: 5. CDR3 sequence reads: CASSLAGTGGDTQYF. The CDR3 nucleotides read TGTGCCAGCAGCTTAGCCGGGACAGGAGGGGATACGCAGTATTTT.

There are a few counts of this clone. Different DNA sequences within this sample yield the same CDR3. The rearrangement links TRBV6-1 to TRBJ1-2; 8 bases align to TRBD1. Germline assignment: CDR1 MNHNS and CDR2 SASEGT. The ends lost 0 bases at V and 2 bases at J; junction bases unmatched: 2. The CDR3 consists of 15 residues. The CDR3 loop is CASSEAGQGNYGYTF. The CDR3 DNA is TGTGCCAGCAGTGAAGCCGGACAGGGCAACTATGGCTACACCTTC.

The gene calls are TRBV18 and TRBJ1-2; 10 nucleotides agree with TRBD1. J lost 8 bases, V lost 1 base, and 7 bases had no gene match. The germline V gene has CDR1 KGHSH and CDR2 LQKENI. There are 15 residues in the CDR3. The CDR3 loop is CASSPQTGTGEGYTF. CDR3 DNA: TGTGCCAGCTCACCACAGACCGGGACAGGGGAAGGCTACACCTTC.

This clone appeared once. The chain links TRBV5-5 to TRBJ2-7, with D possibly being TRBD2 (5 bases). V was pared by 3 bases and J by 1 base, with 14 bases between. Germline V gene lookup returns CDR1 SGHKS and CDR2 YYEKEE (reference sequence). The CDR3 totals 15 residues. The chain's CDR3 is CASSSRDSRSYEQYF. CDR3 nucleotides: TGTGCCAGCAGCTCACGGGATTCGAGGTCCTACGAGCAGTACTTC.

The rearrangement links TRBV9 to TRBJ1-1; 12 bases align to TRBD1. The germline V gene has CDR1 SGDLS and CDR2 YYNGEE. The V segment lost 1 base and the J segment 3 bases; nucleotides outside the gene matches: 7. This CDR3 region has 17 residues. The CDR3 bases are TGTGCCAGCAGCGTATCCCGGGACAGGGGGCACGACACTGAAGCTTTCTTT. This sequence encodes CASSVSRDRGHDTEAFF.

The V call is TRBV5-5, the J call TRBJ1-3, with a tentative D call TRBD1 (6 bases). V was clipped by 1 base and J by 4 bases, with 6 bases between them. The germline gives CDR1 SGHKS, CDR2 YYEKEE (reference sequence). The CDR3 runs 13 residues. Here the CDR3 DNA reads TGTGCCAGCAGCTTGACAGGGGGAAACACCATATATTTT. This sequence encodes CASSLTGGNTIYF.

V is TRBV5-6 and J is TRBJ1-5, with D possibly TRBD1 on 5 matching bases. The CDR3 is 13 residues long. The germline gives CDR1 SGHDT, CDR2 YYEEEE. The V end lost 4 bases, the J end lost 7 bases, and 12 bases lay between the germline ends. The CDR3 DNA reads TGTGCCAGCAGCGGAGGGGCGGCGCAGCCCCAGCATTTT. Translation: CASSGGAAQPQHF.

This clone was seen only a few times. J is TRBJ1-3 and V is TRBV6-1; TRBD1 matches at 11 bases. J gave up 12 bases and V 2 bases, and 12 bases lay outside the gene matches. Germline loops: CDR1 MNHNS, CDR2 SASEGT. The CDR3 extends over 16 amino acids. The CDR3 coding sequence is TGTGCCAGCAGTGAATTAAGGGGGACAGGGGGAACGAGCATATATTTT. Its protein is CASSELRGTGGTSIYF.

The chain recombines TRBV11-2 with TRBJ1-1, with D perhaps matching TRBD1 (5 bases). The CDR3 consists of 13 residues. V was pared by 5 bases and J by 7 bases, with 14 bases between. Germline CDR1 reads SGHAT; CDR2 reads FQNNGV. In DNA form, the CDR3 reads TGTGCCAGCAGCCGAACCCGACAGCTTGAAGCTTTCTTT. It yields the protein CASSRTRQLEAFF.

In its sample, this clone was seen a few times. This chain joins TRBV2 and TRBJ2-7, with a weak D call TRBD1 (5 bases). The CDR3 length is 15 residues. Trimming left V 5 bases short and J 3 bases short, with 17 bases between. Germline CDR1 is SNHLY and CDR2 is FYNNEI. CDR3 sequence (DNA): TGTGCCAGCAGTAGTGCGAGAACAGGTCTCTACGAGCAGTACTTC. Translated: CASSSARTGLYEQYF.

This CDR3 is CASRLRGYNEQFF. The CDR3 DNA follows: TGTGCCAGTAGGCTCAGGGGCTACAATGAGCAGTTCTTC. The chain recombines TRBV19 with TRBJ2-1, with D perhaps matching TRBD1 (6 bases). The CDR3 sequence is 13 residues long. Germline V CDR1 and CDR2: LNHDA, SQIVND (reference sequence). V lost 6 bases, J lost 3 bases, and 9 bases lay in between.

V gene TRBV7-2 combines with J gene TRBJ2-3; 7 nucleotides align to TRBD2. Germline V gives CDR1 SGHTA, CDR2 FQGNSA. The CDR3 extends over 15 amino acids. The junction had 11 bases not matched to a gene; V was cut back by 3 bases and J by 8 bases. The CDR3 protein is CASSFFPGGGSTQYF. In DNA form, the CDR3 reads TGTGCCAGCAGCTTCTTCCCGGGTGGCGGGAGTACGCAGTATTTT.

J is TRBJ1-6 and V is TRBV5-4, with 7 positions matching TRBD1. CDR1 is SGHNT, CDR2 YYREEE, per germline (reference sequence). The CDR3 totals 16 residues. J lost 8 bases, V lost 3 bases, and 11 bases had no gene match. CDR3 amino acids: CASSSPRQGRDSPLHF. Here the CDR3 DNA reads TGTGCCAGCAGCTCACCGCGACAGGGTCGGGATTCACCCCTCCACTTT.

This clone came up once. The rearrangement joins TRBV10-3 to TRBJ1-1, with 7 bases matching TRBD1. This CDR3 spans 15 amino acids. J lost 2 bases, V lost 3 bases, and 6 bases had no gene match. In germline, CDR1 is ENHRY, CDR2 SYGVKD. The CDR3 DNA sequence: TGTGCCATCAGTGAAGGGGGGACAGTCAACACTGAAGCTTTCTTT. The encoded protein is CAISEGGTVNTEAFF.

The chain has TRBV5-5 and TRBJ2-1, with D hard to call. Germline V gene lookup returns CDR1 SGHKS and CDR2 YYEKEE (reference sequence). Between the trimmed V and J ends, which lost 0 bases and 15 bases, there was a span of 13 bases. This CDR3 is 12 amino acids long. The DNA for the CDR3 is TGTGCCAGCAGCTTGGTGAGGTCCCTTCCGTTCTTC. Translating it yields CASSLVRSLPFF.

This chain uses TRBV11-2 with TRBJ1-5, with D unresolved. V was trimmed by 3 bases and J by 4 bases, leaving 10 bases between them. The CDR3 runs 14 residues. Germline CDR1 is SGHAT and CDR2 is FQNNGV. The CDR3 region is CASSFVGGNQPQHF. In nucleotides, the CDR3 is TGTGCCAGCAGCTTTGTGGGAGGAAATCAGCCCCAGCATTTT. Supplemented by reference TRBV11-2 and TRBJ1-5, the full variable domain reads EAGVAQSPRYKIIEKRQSVAFWCNPISGHATLYWYQQILGQGPKLLIQFQNNGVVDDSQLPKDRFSAERLKGVDSTLKIQPAKLEDSAVYLCASSFVGGNQPQHFGDGTRLSIL.

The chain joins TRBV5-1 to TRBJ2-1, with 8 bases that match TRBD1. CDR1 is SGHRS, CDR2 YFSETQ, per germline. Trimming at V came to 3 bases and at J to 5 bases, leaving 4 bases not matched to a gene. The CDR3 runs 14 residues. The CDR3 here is CASSYDRGNNEQFF. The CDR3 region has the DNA TGCGCCAGCAGCTACGACAGGGGAAACAATGAGCAGTTCTTC.

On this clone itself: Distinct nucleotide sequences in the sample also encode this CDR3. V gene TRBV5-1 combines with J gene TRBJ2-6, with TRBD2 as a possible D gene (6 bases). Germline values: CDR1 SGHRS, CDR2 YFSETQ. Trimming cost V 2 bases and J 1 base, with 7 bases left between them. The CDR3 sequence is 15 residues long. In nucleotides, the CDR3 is TGCGCCAGCAGCTTCGGAGGGTCTGGGGCCAACGTCCTGACTTTC. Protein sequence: CASSFGGSGANVLTF.

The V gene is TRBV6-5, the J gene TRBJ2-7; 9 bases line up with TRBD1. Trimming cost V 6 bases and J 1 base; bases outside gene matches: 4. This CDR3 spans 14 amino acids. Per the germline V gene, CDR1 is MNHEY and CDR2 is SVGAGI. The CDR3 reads CASSPGTGSYEQYF. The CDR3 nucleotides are TGTGCCAGCAGCCCCGGGACAGGGTCCTACGAGCAGTACTTC.

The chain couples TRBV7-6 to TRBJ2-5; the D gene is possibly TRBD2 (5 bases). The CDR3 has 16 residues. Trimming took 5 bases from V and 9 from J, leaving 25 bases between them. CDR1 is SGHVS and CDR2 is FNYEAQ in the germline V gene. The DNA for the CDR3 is TGTGCCAGCAGCCCATCCAACCCCCGCCCAGAGGGTTCCCAGTACTTC. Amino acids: CASSPSNPRPEGSQYF.